Below are 4 T cell receptor beta chains sequenced from a single sample in a study of technical replicates of blood from several donors (dated by TCRdb to about 2017). Library preparation used the immunoSEQ multiplex PCR assay. TCRdb limited this immuneACCESS table to in-frame rearrangements with V and J called. A share of clones is missing; checked studies link under half to unresolved V genes, and the rest is unexplained. The sample includes fewer than 85,000 clones, with just under 95% observed a single time. The ten largest make up around 0.41% of the sample. Material for sequencing was T cells isolated from PBMCs. These receptor sequences come from a human donor in good health.

The chain uses TRBV4-1 and TRBJ2-7; 7 bases are shared with TRBD2. In germline, CDR1 is MGHRA, CDR2 YSYEKL. This CDR3 spans 17 amino acids. Trimming took 1 base from V and 2 from J; bases not matched to a gene: 11. The CDR3 region is CASSQVSGVNRAYEQYF. The CDR3 DNA reads TGCGCCAGCAGCCAAGTAAGCGGGGTCAATCGGGCCTACGAGCAGTACTTC.

V and J are TRBV12-5 and TRBJ1-1; D possibly corresponds to TRBD1 (6 bases). The V gene lost 2 bases and the J gene lost 8 bases, with 21 bases spanning the gap. The CDR3 has 16 residues. Germline assignment: CDR1 LGHNT and CDR2 FRNRAP. CDR3 sequence reads: CASGLPPLLLDREAFF. The CDR3, as DNA: TGTGCTAGTGGTTTGCCGCCACTATTATTAGACAGGGAAGCTTTCTTT.

This sequence joins TRBV11-3 and TRBJ1-2; TRBD1 matches at 7 bases. V lost 4 bases, J lost 8 bases, and 13 bases stayed unmatched. Per germline, CDR1 SGHNT and CDR2 YENEEA. CDR3 length: 15 residues. The CDR3 loop reads CASSSLQGKSGGYTF. The CDR3 DNA reads TGTGCCAGCAGCTCGCTACAGGGGAAATCGGGCGGCTACACCTTC.

This chain links TRBV7-2 with TRBJ2-3; 9 bases are shared with TRBD1. This CDR3 has 18 residues. The germline V gene has CDR1 SGHTA and CDR2 FQGNSA. The junction had 19 bases not matched to a gene; V was cut back by 10 bases and J by 2 bases. CDR3 coding DNA: TGTGCCATCCACCTCGGGACAGGGTTTTTGAGGGTCACAGATACGCAGTATTTT. It yields the protein CAIHLGTGFLRVTDTQYF. Full variable domain (remainder filled in from reference TRBV7-2 and TRBJ2-3): GAGVSQSPSNKVTEKGKDVELRCDPISGHTALYWYRQSLGQGLEFLIYFQGNSAPDKSGLPSDRFSAERTGGSVSTLTIQRTQQEDSAVYLCAIHLGTGFLRVTDTQYFGPGTRLTVL.